This entry lists 6 T cell receptor beta chains sequenced from one sample in a study of T cell responses to AZD1222 COVID-19 vaccine. Data came from immunoSEQ multiplex PCR; TCRdb stores just in-frame clones and leaves some out. Of some 48,000 clones listed, 80% to 90% were seen once; the top ten hold 6% to 8%. The specimen was peripheral blood, collected 28 days after the second AZD1222 dose. The origin of the receptors is an adult who received the AZD1222 COVID-19 vaccine.

V is TRBV28 and J is TRBJ2-7; D is perhaps TRBD1 or TRBD2 (5 bases each). With 5 bases removed from V and 2 bases from J, the gap between germline ends came to 16 bases. Germline V CDR1 and CDR2: MDHEN, SYDVKM. CDR3 length equals 15 residues. The CDR3 protein is CASSKAGTLTYEQYF. The CDR3 region has the DNA TGTGCCAGCAGTAAGGCCGGGACGCTAACCTACGAGCAGTACTTC.

The CDR3 loop reads CASTGTSGTGELFF. The CDR3 DNA is TGTGCCAGCACCGGGACTAGCGGCACCGGGGAGCTGTTTTTT. V is TRBV25-1 and J is TRBJ2-2; TRBD2 agrees at 11 bases. The CDR3 runs 14 residues. V lost 7 bases, J lost 4 bases, and 2 bases stayed unmatched. CDR1 and CDR2 (germline): MGHDK, SYGVNS.

The rearrangement links TRBV19 to TRBJ2-7, with 12 bases identical to TRBD2. The junction had 5 bases not matched to a gene; V was cut back by 5 bases and J by 0 bases. CDR1 is LNHDA and CDR2 is SQIVND in the germline V gene (reference sequence). This CDR3 spans 16 amino acids. The CDR3 nucleotides read TGTGCCAGTAGTCCAGGACTAGCGGGATCCTCCTACGAGCAGTACTTC. Translated: CASSPGLAGSSYEQYF.

This clone showed up just once. This chain links TRBV6-5 with TRBJ1-2, with 10 bases fitting TRBD1. Germline values: CDR1 MNHEY, CDR2 SVGAGI. Trimming cost V 6 bases and J 7 bases; bases outside gene matches: 11. The CDR3 spans 15 residues. Here the CDR3 reads CASREPRQGAGGYTF. The CDR3 nucleotides read TGTGCCAGCAGGGAGCCGCGACAGGGGGCGGGTGGCTACACCTTC.

This chain joins TRBV9 and TRBJ1-1; no clear D. V lost 0 bases, J lost 2 bases, and 5 bases lay in between. This CDR3 region has 13 residues. CDR1 SGDLS and CDR2 YYNGEE come from the germline V gene. The CDR3 coding sequence is TGTGCCAGCAGCGTAGACAGAAACACTGAAGCTTTCTTT. It specifies CASSVDRNTEAFF.

The chain joins TRBV18 to TRBJ1-3; no reliable D call. Germline V lookup: CDR1 KGHSH, CDR2 LQKENI. There are 12 residues in the CDR3. Trimming left V 8 bases short and J 2 bases short, with 7 bases between. CDR3 amino acids: CASNRPGNTIYF. The CDR3 bases are TGTGCCAGCAACCGACCTGGAAACACCATATATTTT.